Presented here are 7 T cell receptor beta chains from one specimen sequenced in a study of OX40 agonist ivuxolimab in advanced cancers. Sequencing used immunoSEQ multiplex PCR; TCRdb keeps in-frame clones, though not all of them. The sample lists 55,000 to 85,000 clones, under 90% occurring once. The sequenced sample was CD4+ or CD8+ T cells sorted from blood, obtained in a trial of the OX40 agonist ivuxolimab. The origin of the receptors is an adult with an advanced solid tumor such as melanoma, head and neck, liver or kidney cancer.

The rearrangement links TRBV30 to TRBJ1-5, with 7 bases that match TRBD1. Trimming took 0 bases from V and 4 from J; bases not matched to a gene: 6. The CDR3 is 15 amino acids. The germline V gene has CDR1 GTSNPN and CDR2 SVGIG (reference sequence). CDR3 loop: CAWSVDRAPNQPQHF. CDR3 bases: TGTGCCTGGAGTGTCGACAGGGCGCCAAATCAGCCCCAGCATTTT.

J is TRBJ1-4 and V is TRBV2; D gene uncertain. The CDR3 sequence is 14 residues long. The germline gives CDR1 SNHLY, CDR2 FYNNEI. Trimming stripped 6 bases from V and 10 bases from J, with 18 bases between. CDR3 sequence: CASRDETRSGKLFF. The CDR3 DNA sequence: TGTGCCAGCAGGGACGAGACACGAAGCGGAAAACTGTTTTTT.

The rearrangement uses TRBV5-6 and TRBJ1-2; D is unresolved. CDR3 size: 13 residues. V shed 3 bases and J shed 4 bases, with 10 bases lying between them. Germline CDR1 and CDR2: SGHDT and YYEEEE. This CDR3 reads CASSSGRFYGYTF. CDR3 DNA: TGTGCCAGCAGCTCAGGACGGTTCTATGGCTACACCTTC.

The chain has TRBV7-9 and TRBJ1-2; D not resolved. The germline V gene encodes CDR1 SEHNR and CDR2 FQNEAQ (reference sequence). Trimming removed 5 bases from V and 4 bases from J, with 14 bases in between. This CDR3 comprises 14 residues. The chain's CDR3 is CASSPTLVVYGYTF. The CDR3 DNA follows: TGTGCCAGCAGCCCAACCCTGGTAGTCTATGGCTACACCTTC.

The V gene is TRBV6-1, the J gene TRBJ1-2, with 9 bases that match TRBD1. Germline values: CDR1 MNHNS, CDR2 SASEGT. With V trimmed by 2 bases and J by 6 bases, 4 bases remained unmatched. The CDR3 consists of 14 residues. The CDR3 loop is CASSEWGTGNGYTF. The DNA for the CDR3 is TGTGCCAGCAGTGAATGGGGGACAGGGAATGGCTACACCTTC.

This clone was counted between two and nine times. The V gene is TRBV7-2, the J gene TRBJ2-1; TRBD1 is a possible D gene (6 bases). This CDR3 is 13 amino acids long. The germline V gene encodes CDR1 SGHTA and CDR2 FQGNSA. Trimming cost V 5 bases and J 10 bases, with 15 bases left between them. The CDR3 DNA follows: TGTGCCAGCAGCCCCGGACAGAGGACGGAGCAGTTCTTC. It codes for CASSPGQRTEQFF. The whole variable domain, filled in from reference TRBV7-2 and TRBJ2-1, reads GAGVSQSPSNKVTEKGKDVELRCDPISGHTALYWYRQSLGQGLEFLIYFQGNSAPDKSGLPSDRFSAERTGGSVSTLTIQRTQQEDSAVYLCASSPGQRTEQFFGPGTRLTVL.

The chain employs TRBV18 and TRBJ1-1; D call uncertain. The CDR3 spans 15 residues. Trimming removed 0 bases at V and 1 base at J, with 9 bases between. Per the germline V gene, CDR1 is KGHSH and CDR2 is LQKENI. DNA for the CDR3: TGTGCCAGCTCACCACCGCAAGGGAAGAACACTGAAGCTTTCTTT. Protein sequence: CASSPPQGKNTEAFF.